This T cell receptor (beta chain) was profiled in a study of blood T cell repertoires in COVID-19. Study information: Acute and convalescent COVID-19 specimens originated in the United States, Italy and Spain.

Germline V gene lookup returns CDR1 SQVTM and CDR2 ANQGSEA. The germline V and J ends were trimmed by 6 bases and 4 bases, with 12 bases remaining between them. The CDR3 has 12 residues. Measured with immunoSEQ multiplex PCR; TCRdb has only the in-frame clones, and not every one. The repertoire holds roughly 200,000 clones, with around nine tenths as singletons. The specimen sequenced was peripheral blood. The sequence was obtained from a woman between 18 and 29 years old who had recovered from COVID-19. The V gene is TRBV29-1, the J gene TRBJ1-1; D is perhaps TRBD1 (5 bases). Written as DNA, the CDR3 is TGCAGCGTAGGACAACGGAGCACTGAAGCTTTCTTT. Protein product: CSVGQRSTEAFF.